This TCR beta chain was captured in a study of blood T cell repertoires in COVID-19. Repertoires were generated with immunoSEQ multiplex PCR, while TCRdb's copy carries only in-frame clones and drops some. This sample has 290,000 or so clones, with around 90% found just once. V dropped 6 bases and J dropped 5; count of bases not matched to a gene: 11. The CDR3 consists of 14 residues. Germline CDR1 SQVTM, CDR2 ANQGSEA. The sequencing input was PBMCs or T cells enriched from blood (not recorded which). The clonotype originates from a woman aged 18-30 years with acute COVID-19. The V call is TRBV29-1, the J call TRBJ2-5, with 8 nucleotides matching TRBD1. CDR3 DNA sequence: TGCAGCGTCGAGGGACAGGCCTTTGGGGAGACCCAGTACTTC. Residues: CSVEGQAFGETQYF.